What follows describes a single T cell receptor (beta chain). What this receptor recognizes is not known. Per-base quality was not reported, and no clone a single base away is much larger than it. The germline V gene supplies CDR1 MDHEN and CDR2 SYDVKM. The CDR3 covers 16 residues, taking in both the cysteine and the phenylalanine. The only DNA kept is the CDR3, 48 bases in frame from the first base. Trimming accounts for 5 bases at V and 1 base at J, while the number of junction bases matched to no gene is 8. The data derive from a study of control samples from healthy donors and cancer patients (dated by TCRdb to the early 2020s). The method behind the library was the immunoSEQ multiplex PCR assay. The source is immuneACCESS, and TCRdb retained only in-frame sequences with V and J called. Part of the clones is not carried over; for the studies checked, unresolved V genes explain less than half of this, and the remainder is unexplained. For this sample the table gives 130,000 to 150,000 clones, of which roughly 94% were detected only once. Approximately 15% of the sample belongs to the ten largest clones.

This TCR was sampled from a man between 60 and 70 years old with colorectal cancer. The source material was PBMCs. The sequence is built from TRBV28 and TRBJ1-5; TRBD1 fits 7 bases in the junction. The DNA is as follows: TGTGCCAGCAGTCCCCGACAGGGTAGCAGCAATCAGCCCCAGCATTTT. It translates to CASSPRQGSSNQPQHF.